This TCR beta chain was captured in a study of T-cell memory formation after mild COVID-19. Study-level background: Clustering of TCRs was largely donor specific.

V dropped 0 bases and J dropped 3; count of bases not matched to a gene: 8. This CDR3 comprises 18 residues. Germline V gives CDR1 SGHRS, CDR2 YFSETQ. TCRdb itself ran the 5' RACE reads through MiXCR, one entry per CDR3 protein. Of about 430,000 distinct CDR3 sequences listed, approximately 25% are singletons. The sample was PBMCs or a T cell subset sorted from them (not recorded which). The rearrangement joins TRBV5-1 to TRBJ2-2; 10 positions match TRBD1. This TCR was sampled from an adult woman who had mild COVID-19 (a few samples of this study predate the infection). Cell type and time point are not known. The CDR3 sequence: CASSLGWSTGGHTGELFF. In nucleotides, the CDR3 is TGCGCCAGCAGCTTGGGATGGTCGACAGGGGGCCACACCGGGGAGCTGTTTTTT. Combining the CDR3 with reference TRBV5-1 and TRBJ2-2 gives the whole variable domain KAGVTQTPRYLIKTRGQQVTLSCSPISGHRSVSWYQQTPGQGLQFLFEYFSETQRNKGNFPGRFSGRQFSNSRSEMNVSTLELGDSALYLCASSLGWSTGGHTGELFFGEGSRLTVL.